This TCR beta chain was captured by sequencing in a study of shared clonotypes between healthy human individuals. Details on this clone: Its specificity is not known.

Notes on the study in general: Expectations were that clonotype sharing among donors would be affected by sequencing depth.

The assay was run at deep level. Repertoires were generated with immunoSEQ multiplex PCR, while TCRdb's copy carries only in-frame clones and drops some. The table includes about 2 million clones, 85% to 95% detected once. The V and J ends lost 6 bases and 7 bases respectively, with 13 bases between them. The CDR3 runs 12 residues. Germline CDR1 MNHEY, CDR2 SVGAGI. The receptor's source is a man between 18 and 29 years old in good health. The specimen was naive CD4+ T cells sorted from blood. Subset indicated: CD45RA+ positively selected. This chain joins TRBV6-5 and TRBJ2-7; no definite D call. This CDR3 reads CASRDPSGEQYF. In DNA, the CDR3 is TGTGCCAGCAGGGACCCCTCCGGAGAGCAGTACTTC.